Presented here are 5 T cell receptor beta chains from one specimen sequenced in a study of control samples from healthy donors and cancer patients. This table comes from immunoSEQ multiplex PCR, and its TCRdb copy is limited to in-frame clones, with some not included. Of about 120,000 clones in the sample, 80% to 90% were seen once. Sequenced input: PBMCs. These TCRs come from a woman in her forties or fifties with colorectal cancer.

The chain carries TRBV7-2 and TRBJ2-2; a weak D match, TRBD2 (6 bases). Trimming took off 6 bases at V and 0 bases at J, with 11 bases between the two ends. CDR1 and CDR2 from the germline V gene are SGHTA and FQGNSA. The CDR3 spans 15 residues. The CDR3 DNA sequence: TGTGCCAGCAGAACGGGACTCTCGAACACCGGGGAGCTGTTTTTT. Its protein product is CASRTGLSNTGELFF.

The chain uses TRBV27 and TRBJ2-2, with 10 positions matching TRBD1. V was clipped by 1 base and J by 3 bases; unmatched bases: 2. The CDR3 runs to 16 residues. In germline, CDR1 is MNHEY, CDR2 SMNVEV (reference sequence). CDR3 DNA: TGTGCCAGCAGTTTATACGGACAGGGGGACACCGGGGAGCTGTTTTTT. This sequence encodes CASSLYGQGDTGELFF.

The chain carries TRBV19 and TRBJ2-7; 8 nucleotides match TRBD1. The CDR3 consists of 15 residues. The trim removed 8 bases at V and 6 bases at J, leaving 15 bases unmatched. CDR1 is LNHDA, CDR2 SQIVND, per germline (reference sequence). CDR3 amino acids: CASQEVGQGSSEQYF. In DNA, the CDR3 is TGTGCCAGTCAGGAGGTTGGACAGGGATCGTCCGAGCAGTACTTC. The full variable domain, with the rest looked up from reference TRBV19 and TRBJ2-7, is DGGITQSPKYLFRKEGQNVTLSCEQNLNHDAMYWYRQDPGQGLRLIYYSQIVNDFQKGDIAEGYSVSREKKESFPLTVTSAQKNPTAFYLCASQEVGQGSSEQYFGPGTRLTVT.

The chain joins TRBV6-5 to TRBJ2-7, with 10 bases aligning to TRBD2. The CDR3 extends over 14 amino acids. V lost 10 bases, J lost 5 bases, and 11 bases stayed unmatched. Germline V lookup: CDR1 MNHEY, CDR2 SVGAGI. Here the CDR3 reads CATNPSGGLNEQYF. In DNA, the CDR3 is TGTGCCACAAACCCTAGCGGGGGACTCAACGAGCAGTACTTC.

This chain uses TRBV7-8 with TRBJ2-1; 9 bases fit TRBD2. V was clipped by 1 base and J by 7 bases; unmatched bases: 5. CDR1 and CDR2 (germline): SGHVS, FQNEAQ. The CDR3 extends over 15 amino acids. This CDR3 is CASSLVAGESNEQFF. The CDR3 region has the DNA TGTGCCAGCAGCTTAGTAGCGGGAGAATCAAATGAGCAGTTCTTC.